This note documents a single TCR beta chain sequence. Its antigen is unknown. Germline V gene data show CDR1 as SEHNR and CDR2 as FQNEAQ (reference sequence). V lost 2 bases to trimming and J lost 5 bases, with 10 bases between them. The CDR3 totals 14 residues. The data belong to a study of graft-versus-host responses after intestinal transplantation. Study at large: Multivisceral, liver-intestinal, or isolated intestinal transplants were given to recipients. Following induction with anti-thymocyte globulin, all recipients were given tacrolimus and steroids for approximately 3 years.

Data came from immunoSEQ multiplex PCR; TCRdb stores just in-frame clones and leaves some out. The table shows some 62,000 clones, with over 90% occurring only once. The material was unstimulated CD8+ T cells sorted from spleen or lymph node cells, obtained before transplant. This TCR came from a human donor who was the organ donor for an intestinal transplant. J is TRBJ2-1 and V is TRBV7-9; maybe TRBD1 (6 bases). CDR3 residues: CASSLSYRDNEQFF. CDR3 in DNA: TGTGCCAGCAGCTTATCGTACAGGGACAATGAGCAGTTCTTC.